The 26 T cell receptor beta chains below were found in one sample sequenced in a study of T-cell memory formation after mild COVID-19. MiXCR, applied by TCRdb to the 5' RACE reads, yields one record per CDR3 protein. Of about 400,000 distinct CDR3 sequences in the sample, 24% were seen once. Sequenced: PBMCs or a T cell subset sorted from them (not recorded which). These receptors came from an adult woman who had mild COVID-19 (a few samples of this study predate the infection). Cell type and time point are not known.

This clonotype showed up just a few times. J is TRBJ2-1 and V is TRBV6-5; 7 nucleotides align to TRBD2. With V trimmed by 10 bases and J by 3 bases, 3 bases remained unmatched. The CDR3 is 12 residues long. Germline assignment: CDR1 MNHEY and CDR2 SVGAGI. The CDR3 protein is CATQRGYNEQFF. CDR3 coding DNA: TGTGCCACCCAGCGGGGCTACAATGAGCAGTTCTTC.

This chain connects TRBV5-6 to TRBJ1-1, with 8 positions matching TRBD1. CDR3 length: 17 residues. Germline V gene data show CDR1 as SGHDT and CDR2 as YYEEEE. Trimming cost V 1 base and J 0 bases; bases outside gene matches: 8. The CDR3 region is CASSLRGQGKMNTEAFF. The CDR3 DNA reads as TGTGCCAGCAGCTTGCGAGGACAGGGCAAGATGAACACTGAAGCTTTCTTT.

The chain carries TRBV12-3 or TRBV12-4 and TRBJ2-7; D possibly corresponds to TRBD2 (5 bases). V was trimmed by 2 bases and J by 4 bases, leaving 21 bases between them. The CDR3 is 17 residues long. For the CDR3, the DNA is TGTGCCAGCAGTTTAATCAGGCCCAACGGGGATGAGTACGAGCAGTACTTC. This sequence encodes CASSLIRPNGDEYEQYF.

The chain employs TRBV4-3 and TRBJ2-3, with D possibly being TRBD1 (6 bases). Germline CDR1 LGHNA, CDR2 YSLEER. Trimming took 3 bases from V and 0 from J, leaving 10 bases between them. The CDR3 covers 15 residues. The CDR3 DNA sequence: TGCGCCAGCAGCCAGGACAGATGGAGCACAGATACGCAGTATTTT. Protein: CASSQDRWSTDTQYF.

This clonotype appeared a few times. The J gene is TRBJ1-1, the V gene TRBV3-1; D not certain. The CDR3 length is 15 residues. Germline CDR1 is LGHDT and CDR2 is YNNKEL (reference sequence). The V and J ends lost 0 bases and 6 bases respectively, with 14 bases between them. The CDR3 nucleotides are TGTGCCAGCAGCCAAGAAGTTAAGCAAGCGCCTGAAGCTTTCTTT. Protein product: CASSQEVKQAPEAFF.

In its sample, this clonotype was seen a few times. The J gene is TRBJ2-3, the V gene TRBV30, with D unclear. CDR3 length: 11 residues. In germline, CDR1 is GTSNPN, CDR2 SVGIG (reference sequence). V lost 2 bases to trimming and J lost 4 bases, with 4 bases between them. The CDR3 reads CAWSRPDTQYF. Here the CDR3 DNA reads TGTGCCTGGAGTAGGCCAGATACGCAGTATTTT. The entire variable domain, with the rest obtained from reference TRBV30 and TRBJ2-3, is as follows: SQTIHQWPATLVQPVGSPLSLECTVEGTSNPNLYWYRQAAGRGLQLLFYSVGIGQISSEVPQNLSASRPQDRQFILSSKKLLLSDSGFYLCAWSRPDTQYFGPGTRLTVL.

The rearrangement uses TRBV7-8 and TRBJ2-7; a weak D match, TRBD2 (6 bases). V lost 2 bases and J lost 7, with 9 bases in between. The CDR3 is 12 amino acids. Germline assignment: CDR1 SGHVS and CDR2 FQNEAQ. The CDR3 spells CASSLTRGEQYF. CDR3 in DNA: TGTGCCAGCAGCTTAACTCGGGGGGAGCAGTACTTC.

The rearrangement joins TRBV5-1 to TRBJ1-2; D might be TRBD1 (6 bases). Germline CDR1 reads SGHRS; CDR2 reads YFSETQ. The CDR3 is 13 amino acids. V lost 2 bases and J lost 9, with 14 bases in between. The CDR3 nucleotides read TGCGCCAGCAGCTTCTGGGGGGCTGATAGCTACACCTTC. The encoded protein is CASSFWGADSYTF.

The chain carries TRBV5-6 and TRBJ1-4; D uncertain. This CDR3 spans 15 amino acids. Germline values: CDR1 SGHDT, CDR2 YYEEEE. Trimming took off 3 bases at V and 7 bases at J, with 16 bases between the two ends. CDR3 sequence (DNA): TGTGCCAGCAGCTCCCGGGCCCGATTGGGTGAAAAACTGTTTTTT. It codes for CASSSRARLGEKLFF.

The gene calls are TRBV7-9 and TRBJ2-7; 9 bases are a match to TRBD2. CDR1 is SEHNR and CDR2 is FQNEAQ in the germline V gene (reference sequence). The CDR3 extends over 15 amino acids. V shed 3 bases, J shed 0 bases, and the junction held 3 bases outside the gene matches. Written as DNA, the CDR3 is TGTGCCAGCAGCTTCGGACTAGCGTACTCCTACGAGCAGTACTTC. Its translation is CASSFGLAYSYEQYF.

The CDR3 protein is CASSDQGYNSPLHF. CDR3 DNA sequence: TGCGCCAGCAGCGATCAGGGCTATAATTCACCCCTCCACTTT. The chain combines TRBV5-1 with TRBJ1-6, with D perhaps TRBD1 (5 bases). Looked up from germline, CDR1 is SGHRS and CDR2 is YFSETQ. V lost 4 bases and J lost 3, with 8 bases in between. CDR3 length equals 14 residues.

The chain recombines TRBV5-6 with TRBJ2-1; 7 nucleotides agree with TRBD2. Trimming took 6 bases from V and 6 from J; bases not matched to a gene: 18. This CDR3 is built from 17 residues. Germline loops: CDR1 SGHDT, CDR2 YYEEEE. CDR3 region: CASTAFSGMGLRNEQFF. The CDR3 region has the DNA TGTGCCAGCACCGCTTTCAGTGGGATGGGACTACGCAATGAGCAGTTCTTC.

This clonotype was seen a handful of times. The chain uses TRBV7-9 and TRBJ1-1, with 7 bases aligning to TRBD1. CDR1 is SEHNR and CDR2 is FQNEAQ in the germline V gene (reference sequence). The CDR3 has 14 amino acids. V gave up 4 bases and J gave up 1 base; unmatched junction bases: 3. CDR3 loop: CASSSSGGNTEAFF. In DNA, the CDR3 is TGTGCCAGCAGCTCCTCAGGGGGGAACACTGAAGCTTTCTTT.

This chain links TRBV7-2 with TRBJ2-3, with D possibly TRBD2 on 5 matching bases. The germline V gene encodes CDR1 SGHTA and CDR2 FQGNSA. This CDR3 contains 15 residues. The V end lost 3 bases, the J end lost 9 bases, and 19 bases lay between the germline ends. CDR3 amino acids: CASSFASGTGETQYF. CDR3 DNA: TGTGCCAGCAGCTTTGCCAGCGGCACCGGGGAGACGCAGTATTTT.

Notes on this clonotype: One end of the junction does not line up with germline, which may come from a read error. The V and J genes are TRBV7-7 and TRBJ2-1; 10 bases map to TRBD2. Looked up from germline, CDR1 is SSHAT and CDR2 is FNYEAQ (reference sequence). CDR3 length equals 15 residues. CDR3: CASSLGLAGVQEQFF. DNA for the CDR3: TGTGCTAGCAGCTTAGGGCTAGCGGGAGTACAGGAGCAGTTCTTC.

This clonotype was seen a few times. The CDR3 spells CASSLPGAGVNIQYF. CDR3 in DNA: TGTGCCAGCAGCCTCCCGGGGGCAGGGGTGAACATTCAGTACTTC. This chain joins TRBV28 and TRBJ2-4, with D possibly being TRBD1 or TRBD2 (6 bases each). The CDR3 contains 15 residues. The germline V gene has CDR1 MDHEN and CDR2 SYDVKM. The V end lost 6 bases, the J end lost 7 bases, and 19 bases lay between the germline ends. Filled out from reference TRBV28 and TRBJ2-4, the complete variable domain reads DVKVTQSSRYLVKRTGEKVFLECVQDMDHENMFWYRQDPGLGLRLIYFSYDVKMKEKGDIPEGYSVSREKKERFSLILESASTNQTSMYLCASSLPGAGVNIQYFGAGTRLSVL.

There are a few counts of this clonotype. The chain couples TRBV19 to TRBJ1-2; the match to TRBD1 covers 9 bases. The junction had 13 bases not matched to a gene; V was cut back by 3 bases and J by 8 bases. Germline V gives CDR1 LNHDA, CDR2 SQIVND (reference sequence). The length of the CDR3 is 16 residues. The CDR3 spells CASSIGTVTGGNGYTF. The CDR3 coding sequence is TGTGCCAGTAGTATTGGGACCGTAACAGGGGGCAACGGCTACACCTTC.

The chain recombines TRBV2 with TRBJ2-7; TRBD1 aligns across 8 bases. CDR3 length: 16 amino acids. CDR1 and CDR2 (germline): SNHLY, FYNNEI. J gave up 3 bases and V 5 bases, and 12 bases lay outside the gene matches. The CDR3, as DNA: TGTGCCAGCAGTCGTATTCGAGGGACAGGACACTACGAGCAGTACTTC. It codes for CASSRIRGTGHYEQYF.

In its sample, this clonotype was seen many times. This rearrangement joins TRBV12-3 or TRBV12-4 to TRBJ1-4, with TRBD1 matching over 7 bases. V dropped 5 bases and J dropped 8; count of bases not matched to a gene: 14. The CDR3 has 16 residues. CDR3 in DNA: TGTGCCAGCAGTGTCCTTGACAGGGAGGGTAGAGAAAAACTGTTTTTT. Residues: CASSVLDREGREKLFF.

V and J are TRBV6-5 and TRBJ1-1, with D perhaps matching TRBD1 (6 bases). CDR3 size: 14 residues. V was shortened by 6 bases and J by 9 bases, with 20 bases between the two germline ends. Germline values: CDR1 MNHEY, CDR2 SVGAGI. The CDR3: CASSGTTRGSKAFF. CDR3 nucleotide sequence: TGTGCCAGCAGCGGTACGACCAGGGGATCGAAAGCTTTCTTT.

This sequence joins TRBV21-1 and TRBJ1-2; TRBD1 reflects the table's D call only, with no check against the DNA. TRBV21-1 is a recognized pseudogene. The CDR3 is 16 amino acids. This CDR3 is CASSKETGRSVYGYTF. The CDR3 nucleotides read TGTGCCAGCAGCAAGGAGACGGGGCGGAGCGTCTATGGCTACACCTTC.

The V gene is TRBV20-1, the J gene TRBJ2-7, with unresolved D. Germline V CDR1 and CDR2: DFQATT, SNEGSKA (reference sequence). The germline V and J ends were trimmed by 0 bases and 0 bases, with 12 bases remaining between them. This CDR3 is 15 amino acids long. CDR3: CSARDFDEDSYEQYF. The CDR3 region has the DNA TGCAGTGCTAGAGATTTTGACGAAGACTCCTACGAGCAGTACTTC.

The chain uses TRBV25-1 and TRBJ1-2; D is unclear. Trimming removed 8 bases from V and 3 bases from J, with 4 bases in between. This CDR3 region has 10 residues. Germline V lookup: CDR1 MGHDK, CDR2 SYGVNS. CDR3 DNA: TGTGCCAGCGGGGACTATGGCTACACCTTC. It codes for CASGDYGYTF.

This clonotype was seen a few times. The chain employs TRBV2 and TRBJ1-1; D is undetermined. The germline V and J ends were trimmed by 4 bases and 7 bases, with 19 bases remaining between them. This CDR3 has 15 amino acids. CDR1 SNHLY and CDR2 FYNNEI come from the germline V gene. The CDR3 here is CASSALYGLDNEAFF. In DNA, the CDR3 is TGTGCCAGCAGTGCGCTTTACGGTCTCGATAATGAAGCTTTCTTT. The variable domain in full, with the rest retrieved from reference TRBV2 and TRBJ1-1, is EPEVTQTPSHQVTQMGQEVILRCVPISNHLYFYWYRQILGQKVEFLVSFYNNEISEKSEIFDDQFSVERPDGSNFTLKIRSTKLEDSAMYFCASSALYGLDNEAFFGQGTRLTVV.

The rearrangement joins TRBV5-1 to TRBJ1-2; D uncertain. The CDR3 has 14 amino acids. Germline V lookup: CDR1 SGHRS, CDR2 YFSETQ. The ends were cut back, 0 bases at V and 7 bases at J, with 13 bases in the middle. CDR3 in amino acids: CASSLAGYSGGYTF. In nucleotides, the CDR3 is TGCGCCAGCAGCTTGGCCGGATATTCGGGTGGCTACACCTTC.

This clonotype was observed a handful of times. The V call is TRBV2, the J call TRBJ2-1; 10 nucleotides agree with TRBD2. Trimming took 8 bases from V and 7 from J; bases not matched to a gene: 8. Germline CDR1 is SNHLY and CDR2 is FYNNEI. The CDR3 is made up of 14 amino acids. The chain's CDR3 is CASLGAGGLNEQFF. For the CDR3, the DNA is TGTGCCAGCTTGGGAGCGGGGGGGTTAAATGAGCAGTTCTTC.